The next 10 T cell receptor beta chains were all read from a single sample in a study of early stage breast cancer tumors (TCRdb year 2017). Library preparation was by the immunoSEQ multiplex PCR assay. TCRdb holds this immuneACCESS table with in-frame rearrangements only. Some clones are missing; in checked studies, unresolved V genes explain under half, and the rest has no known cause. This sample gives around 20,000 clones in total; more than 70% of them show up just once. Under 2% of the sample belongs to the ten largest clones. The sequenced sample was blood. Receptors originate from a person aged 70 to 85 with breast cancer.

This clone was recorded a few times. The rearrangement links TRBV2 to TRBJ1-6; the D is unclear. Germline V gives CDR1 SNHLY, CDR2 FYNNEI. The CDR3 contains 15 residues. V gave up 3 bases and J gave up 3 bases, with 9 bases separating them. The CDR3 protein is CASSDREGYNSPLHF. In DNA, the CDR3 is TGTGCCAGCAGTGATCGGGAGGGCTATAATTCACCCCTCCACTTT.

The chain combines TRBV5-4 with TRBJ2-3; 7 nucleotides align to TRBD2. The CDR3 has 14 residues. In germline, CDR1 is SGHNT, CDR2 YYREEE (reference sequence). V shed 2 bases and J 3 bases; nucleotides not matched to a gene: 3. The CDR3 is CASSLAGRTDTQYF. DNA of the CDR3: TGTGCCAGCAGCTTAGCGGGACGGACAGATACGCAGTATTTT.

The genes are TRBV13 and TRBJ2-1; TRBD2 aligns across 9 bases. The CDR3 has 17 amino acids. Germline V CDR1 and CDR2: PRHDT, FYEKMQ (reference sequence). J lost 3 bases, V lost 2 bases, and 8 bases had no gene match. The CDR3 DNA follows: TGTGCCAGCAGCTTACGAGGCGGGGGGGCCGGCTACAATGAGCAGTTCTTC. Amino acids: CASSLRGGGAGYNEQFF.

This chain uses TRBV29-1 with TRBJ2-4; TRBD1 aligns across 7 bases. The CDR3 spans 15 residues. Germline V gives CDR1 SQVTM, CDR2 ANQGSEA. V was clipped by 1 base and J by 6 bases; unmatched bases: 9. CDR3 loop: CSVEALVQGSNIQYF. As DNA, the CDR3 is TGCAGCGTTGAAGCTCTAGTACAGGGGTCAAACATTCAGTACTTC.

The J gene is TRBJ2-1, the V gene TRBV9; D is undetermined. Looked up from germline, CDR1 is SGDLS and CDR2 is YYNGEE. V was pared by 4 bases and J by 8 bases, with 13 bases between. The CDR3 has 13 amino acids. The CDR3 coding sequence is TGTGCCAGCAGCCTTTCGGAGTTGCATGAGCAGTTCTTC. Translated, it gives CASSLSELHEQFF.

The V and J genes are TRBV19 and TRBJ2-3; TRBD2 agrees at 10 bases. The germline V gene has CDR1 LNHDA and CDR2 SQIVND (reference sequence). There are 16 residues in the CDR3. The trim removed 5 bases at V and 5 bases at J, leaving 10 bases unmatched. CDR3 sequence: CASSPKRGGSQDTQYF. In DNA, the CDR3 is TGTGCCAGTAGTCCGAAGCGGGGGGGTTCGCAAGATACGCAGTATTTT.

The chain combines TRBV19 with TRBJ1-2; the match to TRBD1 covers 8 bases. The CDR3 is 16 residues long. V lost 5 bases to trimming and J lost 0 bases; unmatched junction nucleotides: 8. In germline, CDR1 is LNHDA, CDR2 SQIVND (reference sequence). The CDR3 nucleotides are TGTGCCAGTAGTCCCACCGGGACAGGATCTAACTATGGCTACACCTTC. This sequence encodes CASSPTGTGSNYGYTF.

The chain uses TRBV5-4 and TRBJ1-1; D is perhaps TRBD1 (6 bases). The CDR3 has 16 amino acids. Germline V CDR1 and CDR2: SGHNT, YYREEE (reference sequence). V was trimmed by 0 bases and J by 5 bases, leaving 17 bases between them. CDR3 region: CASSLEVGRGETEAFF. Here the CDR3 DNA reads TGTGCCAGCAGCTTGGAAGTGGGCAGGGGAGAGACTGAAGCTTTCTTT.

The V and J genes are TRBV5-1 and TRBJ1-4; D perhaps matches TRBD1 (6 bases). V lost 5 bases and J 7 bases, leaving 21 bases between the germline ends. The germline CDR1 and CDR2 sequences are SGHRS and YFSETQ. The CDR3 totals 16 residues. The CDR3 spells CASSQDNGGRSEKLFF. The CDR3 nucleotides are TGCGCCAGCAGTCAAGACAACGGGGGGCGAAGTGAAAAACTGTTTTTT.

The V gene is TRBV6-5, the J gene TRBJ2-7; D not resolved. The CDR3 is made up of 15 amino acids. V lost 3 bases and J lost 3, with 15 bases in between. Germline values: CDR1 MNHEY, CDR2 SVGAGI. The CDR3 here is CASSYTASMRYEQYF. Here the CDR3 DNA reads TGTGCCAGCAGTTATACCGCTTCCATGCGCTACGAGCAGTACTTC.